The text below deals with one TCR beta chain. Its specific antigen is unknown. The input lacks base qualities; no much larger clone sits a single base away. Lymph node samples were obtained from the axillary draining lymph nodes of breast cancer patients. Trimming at the junction amounts to 6 bases on V and 10 bases on J, and the germline ends lie 10 bases apart. The germline V gene specifies SNHLY as CDR1 and FYNNEI as CDR2. There are 12 amino acids in the CDR3, from cysteine to phenylalanine inclusive. This entry keeps only the CDR3 DNA: 36 bases, framed from base 1. This entry comes from a study of breast tumors, draining lymph nodes, adjacent tissues listed by TCRdb under 2016. Regarding the research as a whole: The study compared TCR beta repertoires across tumor, adjacent nontumor tissue and axillary lymph nodes from breast cancer patients. In human breast cancer, the study set out to evaluate how tumor, surrounding tissue and draining lymph node repertoires relate to one another and whether T cells may move between these sites. The paper's findings and limits, for the study overall: T-cell repertoire diversity in tumors was found to be lower than in lymph nodes but higher than in nontumor tissue, and preferential V and J gene usage was observed. The data were judged consistent with most tumor T cells deriving from the lymph node and then expanding within tumor tissue. The conclusion that tumor T cells originate in lymph nodes was presented as consistent with a hypothesis rather than as directly demonstrated. Tumor and nontumor tissue repertoires were significantly more similar in luminal-like than in basal-like breast cancer.

The data were produced on an Illumina HiSeq 2000. Multiplex PCR amplification was used to generate the TCR beta chain libraries. High-throughput sequencing was used to analyze the amplified TCR beta chain products. TCRdb passed the public sequencing reads through fastp at Q25 and MiXCR, retaining productive beta sequences. Entries are consolidated by CDR3 protein sequence, retaining the most common genes and DNA. This sample has around 300,000 distinct CDR3 sequences in its table, and roughly 30% of those were observed once. The biggest ten clones account for approximately 1% of the sample. Recombination connected TRBV2 to TRBJ1-6; 6 matching bases give a weak D call of TRBD1. What was sequenced was axillary lymph node tissue. The receptor was derived from a female donor with breast cancer. Some clones in this sample may be carry-over from other donors' samples. The CDR3 in this case is CASSGQSSPLHF. The DNA sequence reads TGTGCCAGCAGCGGACAGTCCTCACCCCTCCACTTT.